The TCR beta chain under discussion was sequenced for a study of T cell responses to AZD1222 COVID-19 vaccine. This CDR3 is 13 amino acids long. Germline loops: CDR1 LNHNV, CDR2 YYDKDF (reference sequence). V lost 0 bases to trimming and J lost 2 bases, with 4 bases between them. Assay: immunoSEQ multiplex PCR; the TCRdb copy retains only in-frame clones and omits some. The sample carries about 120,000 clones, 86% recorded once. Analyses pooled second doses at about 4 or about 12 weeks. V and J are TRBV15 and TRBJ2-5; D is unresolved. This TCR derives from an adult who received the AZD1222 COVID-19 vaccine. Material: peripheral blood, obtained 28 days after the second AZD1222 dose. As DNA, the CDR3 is TGTGCCACCAGCAGAGATAGACAAGAGACCCAGTACTTC. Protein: CATSRDRQETQYF. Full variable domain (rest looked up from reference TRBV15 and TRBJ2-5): DAMVIQNPRYQVTQFGKPVTLSCSQTLNHNVMYWYQQKSSQAPKLLFHYYDKDFNNEADTPDNFQSRRPNTSFCFLDIRSPGLGDTAMYLCATSRDRQETQYFGPGTRLLVL.